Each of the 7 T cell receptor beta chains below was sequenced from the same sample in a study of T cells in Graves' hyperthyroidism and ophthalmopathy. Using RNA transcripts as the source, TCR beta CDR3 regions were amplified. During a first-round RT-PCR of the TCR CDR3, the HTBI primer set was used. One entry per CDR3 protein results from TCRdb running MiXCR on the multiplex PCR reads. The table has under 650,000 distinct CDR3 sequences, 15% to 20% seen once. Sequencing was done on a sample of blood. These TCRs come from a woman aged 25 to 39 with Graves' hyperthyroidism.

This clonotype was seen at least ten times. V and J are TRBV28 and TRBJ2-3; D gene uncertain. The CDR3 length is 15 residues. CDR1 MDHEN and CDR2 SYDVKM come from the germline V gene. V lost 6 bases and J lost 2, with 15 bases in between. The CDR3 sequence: CASSSAIQPTDTQYF. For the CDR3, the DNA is TGTGCCAGCAGCTCGGCCATTCAGCCCACAGATACGCAGTATTTT.

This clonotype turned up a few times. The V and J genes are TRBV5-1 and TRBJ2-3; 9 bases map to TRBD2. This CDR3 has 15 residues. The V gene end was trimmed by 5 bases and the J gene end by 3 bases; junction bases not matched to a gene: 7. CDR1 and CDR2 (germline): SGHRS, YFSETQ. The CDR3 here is CASRHGLAITDTQYF. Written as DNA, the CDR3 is TGCGCCAGCAGACATGGACTAGCGATAACAGATACGCAGTATTTT.

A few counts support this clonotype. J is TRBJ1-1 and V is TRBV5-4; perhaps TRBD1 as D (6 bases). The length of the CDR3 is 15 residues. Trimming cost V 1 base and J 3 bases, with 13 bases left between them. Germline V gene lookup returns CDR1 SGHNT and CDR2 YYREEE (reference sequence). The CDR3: CASSLHSGADTEAFF. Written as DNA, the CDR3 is TGTGCCAGCAGCTTGCATTCGGGGGCCGACACTGAAGCTTTCTTT.

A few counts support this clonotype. CDR3 sequence reads: CASSFAGQTQNEQFF. As DNA, the CDR3 is TGTGCCAGCAGTTTCGCGGGACAAACTCAAAATGAGCAGTTCTTC. The chain recombines TRBV28 with TRBJ2-1, with D perhaps matching TRBD1 or TRBD2 (6 bases each). From germline, CDR1 is MDHEN and CDR2 SYDVKM. Trimming pared 3 bases from V and 7 bases from J, leaving 16 bases between. The CDR3 length is 15 residues.

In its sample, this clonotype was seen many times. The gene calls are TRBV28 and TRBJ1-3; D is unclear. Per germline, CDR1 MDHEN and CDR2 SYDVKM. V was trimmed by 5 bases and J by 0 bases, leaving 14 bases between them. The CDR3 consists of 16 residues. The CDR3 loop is CASSPGGSNSGNTIYF. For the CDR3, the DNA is TGTGCCAGCAGTCCCGGCGGGTCCAACTCTGGAAACACCATATATTTT.

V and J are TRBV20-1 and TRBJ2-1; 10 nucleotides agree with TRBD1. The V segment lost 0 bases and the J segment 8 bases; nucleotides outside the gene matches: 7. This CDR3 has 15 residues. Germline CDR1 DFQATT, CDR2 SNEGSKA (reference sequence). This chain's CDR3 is CSARDPSGQGYEQFF. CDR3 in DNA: TGCAGTGCTAGAGATCCATCGGGACAGGGGTATGAGCAGTTCTTC.

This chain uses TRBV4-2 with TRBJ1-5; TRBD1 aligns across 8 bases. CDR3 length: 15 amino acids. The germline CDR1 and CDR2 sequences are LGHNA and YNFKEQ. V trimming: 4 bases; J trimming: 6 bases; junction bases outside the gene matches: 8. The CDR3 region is CASSRLTGEGQPQHF. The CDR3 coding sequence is TGTGCCAGCAGCCGGTTGACAGGGGAGGGTCAGCCCCAGCATTTT.